This paragraph covers one T cell receptor (beta chain) sequence. The sample is drawn from a study of T cells in Graves' hyperthyroidism and ophthalmopathy. V shed 5 bases, J shed 7 bases, and the junction held 7 bases outside the gene matches. Germline V gives CDR1 SGHTA, CDR2 FQGTGA. The CDR3 has 16 amino acids. Authors of the study amplified TCR beta CDR3 regions from RNA transcripts. TCR CDR3 underwent first-round RT-PCR with the HTBI primer set. One entry per CDR3 protein results from TCRdb running MiXCR on the multiplex PCR reads. Among 300,000 to 500,000 distinct CDR3 sequences listed, roughly an eighth were seen once.

Sequencing used blood. This rearrangement joins TRBV7-3 to TRBJ2-1; 14 nucleotides align to TRBD2. The source is a man in his forties or fifties with Graves' ophthalmopathy. The CDR3 protein is CASSLGTSGRGNEQFF. The CDR3 nucleotides read TGTGCCAGCAGCCTAGGGACTAGCGGGAGAGGTAATGAGCAGTTCTTC.